This T cell receptor beta chain derives from a study of T cells in Graves' hyperthyroidism and ophthalmopathy. Per the germline V gene, CDR1 is MNHEY and CDR2 is SVGAGI. Deletions cut 1 base from V and 5 bases from J, with 17 bases between. CDR3 size: 16 residues. Concerning this clonotype: The antigen is unknown.

Newly diagnosed patients aged 18 to 65 had hyperthyroidism of under 2 months' duration. The PBMCs had their origin in around 9.1 ml of fresh peripheral blood. Amplified TCR beta CDR3 regions derived from RNA transcripts. HTBI primers were used for first-round RT-PCR of the TCR CDR3. TCRdb analysed the multiplex PCR reads with MiXCR anew, one entry per CDR3 protein. The sample records some 550,000 distinct CDR3 sequences, around 20% being singletons. Findings of the study overall: Ophthalmopathy and stable hyperthyroidism were separated by a 13 V-J model. Most thyroid clonotypes with frequency above 0.001 were detected in blood.

This sequence originates from a man aged 18 to 30 with Graves' hyperthyroidism. The chain combines TRBV6-5 with TRBJ2-5; the D is unclear. What was sequenced was blood. CDR3: CASSYFSGLRSETQYF. CDR3 bases: TGTGCCAGCAGTTACTTTTCCGGGCTACGTTCCGAGACCCAGTACTTC.